This paragraph covers one T cell receptor (beta chain) sequence. Looked up from germline, CDR1 is MNHEY and CDR2 is SVGAGI. The CDR3 loop spans 12 amino acids. V lost 6 bases and J 7 bases, leaving 10 bases between the germline ends. This specimen comes from a study of B cell selection in AIRE deficiency. Produced via immunoSEQ multiplex PCR; TCRdb's table is partial and in-frame only. The sample has roughly 25,000 clones, around 97% seen once. Conventional CD4 T cells were sorted as CD4+CD127+ cells. The J gene is TRBJ1-5, the V gene TRBV6-5, with D hard to call. The clonotype comes from a human donor with AIRE deficiency. The specimen sequenced was conventional CD4+ T cells sorted from PBMCs. DNA for the CDR3: TGTGCCAGCAGCTCAAGAGGGCAGCCCCAGCATTTT. It specifies CASSSRGQPQHF.